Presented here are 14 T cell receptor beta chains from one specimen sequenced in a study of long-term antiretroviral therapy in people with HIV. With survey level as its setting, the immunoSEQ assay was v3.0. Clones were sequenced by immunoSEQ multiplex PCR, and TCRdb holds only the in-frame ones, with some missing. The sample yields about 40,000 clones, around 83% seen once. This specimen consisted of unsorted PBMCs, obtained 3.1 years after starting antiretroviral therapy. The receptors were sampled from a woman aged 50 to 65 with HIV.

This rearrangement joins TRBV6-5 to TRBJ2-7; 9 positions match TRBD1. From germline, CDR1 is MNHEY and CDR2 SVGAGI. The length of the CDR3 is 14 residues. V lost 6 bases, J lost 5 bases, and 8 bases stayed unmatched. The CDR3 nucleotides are TGTGCCAGCAGCCCCGGGACAGGGCTCAACGAGCAGTACTTC. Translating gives CASSPGTGLNEQYF.

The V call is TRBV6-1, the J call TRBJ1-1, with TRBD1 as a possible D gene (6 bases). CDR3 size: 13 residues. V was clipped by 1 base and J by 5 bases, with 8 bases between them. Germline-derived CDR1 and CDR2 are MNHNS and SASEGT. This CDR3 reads CASSEEGGTEAFF. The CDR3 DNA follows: TGTGCCAGCAGTGAAGAGGGGGGGACTGAAGCTTTCTTT.

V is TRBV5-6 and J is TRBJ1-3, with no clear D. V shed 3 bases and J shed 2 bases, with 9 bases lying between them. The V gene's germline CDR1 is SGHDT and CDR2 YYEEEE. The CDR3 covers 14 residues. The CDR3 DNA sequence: TGTGCCAGCAGCTCCTCAGGAACTGGAAACACCATATATTTT. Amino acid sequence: CASSSSGTGNTIYF.

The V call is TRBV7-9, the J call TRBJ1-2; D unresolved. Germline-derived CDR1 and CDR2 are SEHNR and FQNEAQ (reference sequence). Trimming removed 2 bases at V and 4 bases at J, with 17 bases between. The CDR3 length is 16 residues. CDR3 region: CASSLSPSGSGYGYTF. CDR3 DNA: TGTGCCAGCAGCTTAAGTCCCTCGGGGTCTGGCTATGGCTACACCTTC. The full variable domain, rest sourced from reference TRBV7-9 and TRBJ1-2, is DTGVSQNPRHKITKRGQNVTFRCDPISEHNRLYWYRQTLGQGPEFLTYFQNEAQLEKSRLLSDRFSAERPKGSFSTLEIQRTEQGDSAMYLCASSLSPSGSGYGYTFGSGTRLTVV.

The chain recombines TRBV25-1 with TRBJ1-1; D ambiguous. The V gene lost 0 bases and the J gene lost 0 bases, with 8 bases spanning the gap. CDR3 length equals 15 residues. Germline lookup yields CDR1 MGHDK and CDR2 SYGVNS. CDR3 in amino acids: CASSEYGRMNTEAFF. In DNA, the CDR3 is TGTGCCAGCAGTGAATACGGCAGGATGAACACTGAAGCTTTCTTT.

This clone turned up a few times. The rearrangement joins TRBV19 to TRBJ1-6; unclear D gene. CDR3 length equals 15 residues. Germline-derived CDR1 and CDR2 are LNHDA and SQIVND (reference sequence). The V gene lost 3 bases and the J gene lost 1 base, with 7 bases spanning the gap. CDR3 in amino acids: CASSIGQSYNSPLHF. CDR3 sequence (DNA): TGTGCCAGTAGTATCGGCCAGTCCTATAATTCACCCCTCCACTTT.

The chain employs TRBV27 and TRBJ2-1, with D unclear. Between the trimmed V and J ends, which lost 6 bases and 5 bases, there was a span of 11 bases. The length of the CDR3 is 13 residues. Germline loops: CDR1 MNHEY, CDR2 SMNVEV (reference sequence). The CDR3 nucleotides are TGTGCCAGCAGGAAACGACCCGACAATGAGCAGTTCTTC. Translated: CASRKRPDNEQFF.

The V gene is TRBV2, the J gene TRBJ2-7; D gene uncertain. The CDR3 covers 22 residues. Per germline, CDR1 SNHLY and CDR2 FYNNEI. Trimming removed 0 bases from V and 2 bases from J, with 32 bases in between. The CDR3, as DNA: TGTGCCAGCAGTGAAGCGCTTCATTCGTTGTCGTCTCCCTCGCCGTATACCTACGAGCAGTACTTC. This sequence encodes CASSEALHSLSSPSPYTYEQYF.

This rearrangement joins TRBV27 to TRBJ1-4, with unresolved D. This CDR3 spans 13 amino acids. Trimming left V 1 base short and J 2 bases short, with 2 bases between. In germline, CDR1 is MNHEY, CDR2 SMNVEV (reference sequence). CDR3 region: CASSLWTNEKLFF. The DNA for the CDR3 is TGTGCCAGCAGTTTATGGACTAATGAAAAACTGTTTTTT.

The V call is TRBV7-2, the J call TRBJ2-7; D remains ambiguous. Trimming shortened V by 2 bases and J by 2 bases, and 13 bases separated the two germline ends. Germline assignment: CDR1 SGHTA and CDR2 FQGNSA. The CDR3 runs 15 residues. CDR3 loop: CASSLSTNKPYEQYF. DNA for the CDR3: TGTGCCAGCAGCTTATCAACAAACAAACCCTACGAGCAGTACTTC.

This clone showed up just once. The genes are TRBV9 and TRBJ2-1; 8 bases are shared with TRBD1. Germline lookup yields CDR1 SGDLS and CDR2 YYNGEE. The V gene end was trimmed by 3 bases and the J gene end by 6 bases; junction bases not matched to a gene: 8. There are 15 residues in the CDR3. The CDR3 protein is CASSGQGSYSNEQFF. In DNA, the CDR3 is TGTGCCAGCAGCGGACAGGGGTCCTATAGCAATGAGCAGTTCTTC.

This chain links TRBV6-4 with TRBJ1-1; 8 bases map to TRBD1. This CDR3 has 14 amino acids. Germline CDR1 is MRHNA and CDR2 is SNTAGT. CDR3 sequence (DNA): TGTGCAGACCCAGGGGGCGGGATCGGTACTGAAGCTTTCTTT. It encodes CADPGGGIGTEAFF.

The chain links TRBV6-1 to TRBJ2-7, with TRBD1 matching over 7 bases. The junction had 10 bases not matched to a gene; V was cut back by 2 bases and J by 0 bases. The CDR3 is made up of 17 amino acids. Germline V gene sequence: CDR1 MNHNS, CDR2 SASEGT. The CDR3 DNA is TGTGCCAGCAGTGAATTCACTGAGGGGACAGCCTCCTACGAGCAGTACTTC. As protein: CASSEFTEGTASYEQYF.

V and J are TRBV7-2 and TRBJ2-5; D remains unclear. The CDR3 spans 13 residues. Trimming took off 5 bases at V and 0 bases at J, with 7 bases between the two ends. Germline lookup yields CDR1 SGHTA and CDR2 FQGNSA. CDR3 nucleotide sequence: TGTGCCAGCAGCCGCTCGAACCAAGAGACCCAGTACTTC. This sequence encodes CASSRSNQETQYF. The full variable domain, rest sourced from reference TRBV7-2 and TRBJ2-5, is GAGVSQSPSNKVTEKGKDVELRCDPISGHTALYWYRQSLGQGLEFLIYFQGNSAPDKSGLPSDRFSAERTGGSVSTLTIQRTQQEDSAVYLCASSRSNQETQYFGPGTRLLVL.